Detailed here is one TCR beta chain. The data are from a study of OX40 agonist ivuxolimab in advanced cancers. Study details: Of mixed ages from roughly 23 to 80 and averaging 60 years, the group was just under 85% male.

Assay used: immunoSEQ multiplex PCR; TCRdb lists only in-frame clones, some missing. The sample includes about 48,000 clones, around 90% of them seen just once. Trimming at V came to 0 bases and at J to 11 bases, leaving 4 bases not matched to a gene. The CDR3 contains 15 residues. CDR1 is ENHRY and CDR2 is SYGVKD in the germline V gene. This sequence joins TRBV10-3 and TRBJ2-1; 13 bases align to TRBD2. The sequence was collected from an adult with an advanced solid tumor such as melanoma, head and neck, liver or kidney cancer. The specimen was CD4+ or CD8+ T cells sorted from blood, collected in a trial of the OX40 agonist ivuxolimab. Here the CDR3 reads CAISESTSGGAQQFF. The CDR3 nucleotides read TGTGCCATCAGTGAGTCTACTAGCGGGGGGGCGCAGCAGTTCTTC.